A single sample is the source of the 5 T cell receptor beta chains below, sequenced in a study of long-term antiretroviral therapy in people with HIV. Version v3.0 of the immunoSEQ assay ran at survey level. Method: immunoSEQ multiplex PCR; TCRdb's copy keeps in-frame clones and lacks some. The sample carries fewer than 55,000 clones, 90% to 95% recorded once. Sequencing used unsorted PBMCs, obtained 3.7 years after starting antiretroviral therapy. These receptors were taken from a woman between 45 and 60 years old with HIV.

The V call is TRBV2, the J call TRBJ1-1, with D possibly matching TRBD1 (5 bases). Trimming took 10 bases from V and 3 from J, leaving 15 bases between them. The CDR3 has 13 residues. From germline, CDR1 is SNHLY and CDR2 FYNNEI. CDR3 bases: TGTGCCACTACGGGGGAATCAGACACTGAAGCTTTCTTT. Amino acid sequence: CATTGESDTEAFF.

By frequency in the sample, this clone is medium-sized. The V call is TRBV30, the J call TRBJ1-3; a possible D gene is TRBD1 (6 bases). Germline CDR1 GTSNPN, CDR2 SVGIG (reference sequence). This CDR3 has 13 amino acids. The V and J ends lost 4 bases and 4 bases respectively, with 11 bases between them. DNA for the CDR3: TGTGCCTGGACACAGGGAGTCGGAAACACCATATATTTT. Amino acid sequence: CAWTQGVGNTIYF.

The rearrangement uses TRBV18 and TRBJ2-7; 9 bases match TRBD1. V shed 5 bases and J 0 bases; nucleotides not matched to a gene: 8. Germline loops: CDR1 KGHSH, CDR2 LQKENI. The CDR3 consists of 16 residues. In DNA form, the CDR3 reads TGTGCCAGCTCAGGCACCGGGACAGGGTCCTCCTACGAGCAGTACTTC. It encodes CASSGTGTGSSYEQYF.

This chain connects TRBV27 to TRBJ1-1, with TRBD1 matching over 10 bases. The V gene's germline CDR1 is MNHEY and CDR2 SMNVEV (reference sequence). V gave up 1 base and J gave up 5 bases; unmatched junction bases: 7. The CDR3 length is 16 residues. The CDR3 DNA is TGTGCCAGCAGTTTATTGACAGGGGGCGCGTCGACTGAAGCTTTCTTT. It yields the protein CASSLLTGGASTEAFF.

This sequence joins TRBV2 and TRBJ2-5, with 8 positions matching TRBD1. V dropped 3 bases and J dropped 0; count of bases not matched to a gene: 6. Per germline, CDR1 SNHLY and CDR2 FYNNEI. The CDR3 loop spans 16 amino acids. The CDR3 DNA reads TGTGCCAGCAGTGATGGGACAGGCCTGTACCAAGAGACCCAGTACTTC. This codes for CASSDGTGLYQETQYF.